The source of this T cell receptor beta chain is a study of blood T cell repertoires in COVID-19. Whole-study context: COVID-19 samples from acute and convalescent phases originated in the United States, Italy and Spain. The cDNA or gDNA used as material had been derived from T cells, B-cell-depleted T cells, or PBMCs.

Libraries were prepared by immunoSEQ multiplex PCR; TCRdb keeps only in-frame clonotypes and omits some of them. The data contain around 170,000 clones, 80% to 90% of them singletons. Germline V CDR1 and CDR2: SNHLY, FYNNEI. The CDR3 runs 16 residues. V was cut by 5 bases and J by 4 bases, with 18 bases left in between. The TCR was taken from a man aged 25-45 years with active or convalescent COVID-19. The J gene is TRBJ1-3, the V gene TRBV2; D remains unclear. The sample was peripheral blood. CDR3 residues: CASSFVPSSSGNTIYF. In DNA, the CDR3 is TGTGCCAGCAGTTTTGTGCCGAGTTCGAGCGGAAACACCATATATTTT.